These 23 T cell receptor beta chains originate from one sample sequenced in a study of Graves' ophthalmopathy and Graves' hyperthyroidism. CDR3 regions of TCR beta were amplified from RNA transcripts. Scientists carried out first-round RT-PCR using HTBI primers and then a second-round multiplex PCR. TCRdb called the multiplex PCR reads again in MiXCR, with one record for every CDR3 protein. The table lists approximately 330,000 distinct CDR3 sequences, about a sixth of them singletons. Sequencing was carried out using peripheral blood. Every receptor here comes from an adult man with Graves' ophthalmopathy.

This clonotype appeared many times. The V call is TRBV27, the J call TRBJ1-2; D possibly corresponds to TRBD1 (6 bases). Trimming removed 6 bases from V and 5 bases from J, with 22 bases in between. The CDR3 has 16 residues. Germline CDR1 is MNHEY and CDR2 is SMNVEV (reference sequence). The chain's CDR3 is CASSPSTGTIVYGYTF. The CDR3 region has the DNA TGTGCCAGCAGCCCGTCCACCGGGACAATAGTTTATGGCTACACCTTC.

At least ten counts were recorded for this clonotype. The chain employs TRBV11-2 and TRBJ2-7, with a possible D match to TRBD1 (6 bases). The CDR3 totals 14 residues. The ends were cut back, 0 bases at V and 5 bases at J, with 11 bases in the middle. Germline loops: CDR1 SGHAT, CDR2 FQNNGV. This chain's CDR3 is CASSLEQGDDEQYF. The CDR3 DNA follows: TGTGCCAGCAGCTTAGAACAGGGAGATGACGAGCAGTACTTC.

The V and J genes are TRBV7-9 and TRBJ2-5; D not certain. Germline CDR1 and CDR2: SEHNR and FQNEAQ (reference sequence). V lost 3 bases to trimming and J lost 2 bases, with 7 bases between them. The CDR3 sequence is 13 residues long. The CDR3 sequence is CASSLWGQETQYF. The CDR3 coding sequence is TGTGCCAGCAGCTTGTGGGGACAAGAGACCCAGTACTTC.

V gene TRBV6-1 combines with J gene TRBJ1-2; 9 nucleotides match TRBD1. The J segment lost 0 bases and the V segment lost 2 bases, leaving 1 base of the junction unmatched. The CDR3 extends over 15 amino acids. Germline assignment: CDR1 MNHNS and CDR2 SASEGT. CDR3 nucleotide sequence: TGTGCCAGCAGTGAACGGACAGGGGCTAACTATGGCTACACCTTC. Its translation: CASSERTGANYGYTF.

This chain links TRBV11-2 with TRBJ2-7; no reliable D call. The CDR3 consists of 13 residues. Germline CDR1 reads SGHAT; CDR2 reads FQNNGV. Here the CDR3 reads CANSLASFYEQYV. CDR3 sequence (DNA): TGTGCCAACAGCTTAGCCTCGTTCTACGAGCAGTACGTC.

This clonotype was detected ten times or more. This sequence joins TRBV30 and TRBJ1-2; D uncertain. V lost 4 bases and J lost 3, with 9 bases in between. The CDR3 is 12 residues long. Per the germline V gene, CDR1 is GTSNPN and CDR2 is SVGIG (reference sequence). The CDR3 here is CAWTVRDYGYTF. The DNA for the CDR3 is TGTGCCTGGACCGTTCGGGACTATGGCTACACCTTC.

This chain joins TRBV27 and TRBJ2-5; 16 bases are a match to TRBD2. The CDR3 sequence is 17 residues long. Germline V gene lookup returns CDR1 MNHEY and CDR2 SMNVEV (reference sequence). The V gene end was trimmed by 6 bases and the J gene end by 5 bases; junction bases not matched to a gene: 9. CDR3 DNA: TGTGCCAGCAGGCCTGGGACTAGCGGGGGGGCTCAGGAGACCCAGTACTTC. This encodes CASRPGTSGGAQETQYF.

The chain combines TRBV20-1 with TRBJ2-2; D is possibly TRBD2 (5 bases). The CDR3 totals 18 residues. CDR1 is DFQATT, CDR2 SNEGSKA, per germline (reference sequence). V lost 0 bases and J 6 bases, leaving 23 bases between the germline ends. The CDR3 DNA is TGCAGTGCTAGAGATCGGGGAATGGGGTTTTCCTTGGCCGGGGAGCTGTTTTTT. Amino acid sequence: CSARDRGMGFSLAGELFF.

This clonotype came up many times. The V and J genes are TRBV10-3 and TRBJ2-5, with 8 positions matching TRBD1. CDR1 is ENHRY and CDR2 is SYGVKD in the germline V gene. With V trimmed by 3 bases and J by 1 base, 7 bases remained unmatched. The CDR3 spans 16 residues. This chain's CDR3 is CAISDRTGSVQETQYF. CDR3 nucleotides: TGTGCCATCAGTGACAGGACAGGGAGTGTCCAAGAGACCCAGTACTTC.

In this sample, this clonotype turned up many times. The chain combines TRBV3-1 with TRBJ1-1, with a possible D match to TRBD1 (5 bases). Trimming left V 5 bases short and J 4 bases short, with 14 bases between. The germline V gene encodes CDR1 LGHDT and CDR2 YNNKEL (reference sequence). This CDR3 has 14 amino acids. CDR3 nucleotide sequence: TGTGCCAGCAGCACCAGTTCAGGGCCCACTGAAGCTTTCTTT. It is translated as CASSTSSGPTEAFF.

The table lists this clonotype with many counts. V is TRBV27 and J is TRBJ2-2, with D unclear. This CDR3 contains 12 residues. CDR1 is MNHEY and CDR2 is SMNVEV in the germline V gene (reference sequence). The germline V and J ends were trimmed by 8 bases and 5 bases, with 9 bases remaining between them. Here the CDR3 reads CASGRLTGELFF. The CDR3 DNA reads as TGTGCCAGCGGCAGGTTGACCGGGGAGCTGTTTTTT.

The rearrangement uses TRBV6-1 and TRBJ1-5; 9 bases fit TRBD1. Trimming removed 5 bases from V and 5 bases from J; junction bases left unmatched: 4. The germline gives CDR1 MNHNS, CDR2 SASEGT. The CDR3 runs 14 residues. The CDR3 DNA sequence: TGTGCCAGCAGTCAGGACAGGGGTTATCAGCCCCAGCATTTT. Amino acids: CASSQDRGYQPQHF.

This clonotype was picked up many times. The rearrangement uses TRBV19 and TRBJ1-5, with D uncertain. This CDR3 is 13 amino acids long. Trimming took off 8 bases at V and 2 bases at J, with 10 bases between the two ends. The germline CDR1 and CDR2 sequences are LNHDA and SQIVND (reference sequence). Here the CDR3 reads CASAGSRNQPQHF. The CDR3 DNA follows: TGTGCCAGTGCCGGTTCGCGCAATCAGCCCCAGCATTTT.

The sample holds many counts of this clonotype. The chain carries TRBV12-3 or TRBV12-4 and TRBJ2-7, with a weak D call TRBD1 (5 bases). CDR3 size: 17 residues. The V end was cut by 5 bases, the J end by 0 bases, with 20 bases between. In DNA form, the CDR3 reads TGTGCCAGCAGTCCCCGATATCTTTCGACAGACTCCTACGAGCAGTACTTC. Protein product: CASSPRYLSTDSYEQYF.

The chain is built from TRBV10-1 and TRBJ2-5; D ambiguous. V was clipped by 3 bases and J by 0 bases, with 14 bases between them. Germline V lookup: CDR1 WNHNN, CDR2 SYGVQD (reference sequence). This CDR3 contains 16 residues. The CDR3 coding sequence is TGCGCCAGCAGTGATTATGAACTTATGTACCAAGAGACCCAGTACTTC. Translation gives CASSDYELMYQETQYF.

This clonotype was observed at least ten times. The chain carries TRBV6-2 or TRBV6-3 and TRBJ1-1; 7 nucleotides match TRBD1. In germline, CDR1 is MNHEY, CDR2 SVGEGT. The length of the CDR3 is 11 residues. The V gene end was trimmed by 6 bases and the J gene end by 8 bases; junction bases not matched to a gene: 3. CDR3 sequence reads: CASSRQGEAFF. The CDR3 bases are TGTGCCAGCAGCAGACAGGGAGAAGCTTTCTTT.

The chain carries TRBV28 and TRBJ1-2, with 7 bases fitting TRBD1. The CDR3 runs 15 residues. V lost 6 bases and J lost 7; bases outside the gene matches: 14. CDR1 and CDR2 from the germline V gene are MDHEN and SYDVKM. The CDR3: CASSDRDDYWSGYTF. DNA for the CDR3: TGTGCCAGCAGCGACAGGGATGACTATTGGAGTGGCTACACCTTC.

At least ten counts were recorded for this clonotype. This chain uses TRBV3-1 with TRBJ1-3; possible D gene TRBD1, 6 bases. CDR1 and CDR2 from the germline V gene are LGHDT and YNNKEL (reference sequence). The V end was cut by 1 base, the J end by 3 bases, with 10 bases between. The CDR3 loop spans 15 amino acids. CDR3 in DNA: TGTGCCAGCAGCCAAGGAGGGGGGCTTGGAAACACCATATATTTT. The encoded protein is CASSQGGGLGNTIYF.

This clonotype was observed at least ten times. J is TRBJ2-7 and V is TRBV20-1, with D perhaps assigned TRBD1 or TRBD2 (5 bases each). Trimming cost V 3 bases and J 0 bases, with 12 bases left between them. CDR3 length equals 14 residues. Germline V gives CDR1 DFQATT, CDR2 SNEGSKA (reference sequence). The CDR3 DNA follows: TGCAGTGCTAGTTTTCAGGGAGACTCCTACGAGCAGTACTTC. Translation: CSASFQGDSYEQYF.

This clonotype was found many times. The chain recombines TRBV9 with TRBJ2-2, with 14 bases aligning to TRBD2. V was pared by 3 bases and J by 4 bases, with 8 bases of the junction left unmatched. The CDR3 length is 18 residues. The germline CDR1 and CDR2 sequences are SGDLS and YYNGEE. CDR3 bases: TGTGCCAGCAGCGACCCGACTAGCGGGGGGGCGGGCACCGGGGAGCTGTTTTTT. Amino acids: CASSDPTSGGAGTGELFF.

This clonotype showed up many times. The chain is built from TRBV7-2 and TRBJ1-5; D unresolved. In germline, CDR1 is SGHTA, CDR2 FQGNSA. The length of the CDR3 is 14 residues. V dropped 5 bases and J dropped 4 bases, with 12 bases sitting between them. The CDR3 bases are TGTGCCAGCAGCAACGGCAGGCCAAATCAGCCCCAGCATTTT. It codes for CASSNGRPNQPQHF.

This clonotype appeared many times. This sequence joins TRBV13 and TRBJ2-7; D gene uncertain. V was clipped by 6 bases and J by 1 base, with 7 bases between them. Germline CDR1 PRHDT, CDR2 FYEKMQ (reference sequence). This CDR3 region has 12 residues. In DNA form, the CDR3 reads TGTGCCAGCAGGGGTCAGTCCTACGAGCAGTACTTC. This gives the protein CASRGQSYEQYF.

This clonotype has only a few counts. The V gene is TRBV19, the J gene TRBJ1-6; D is unresolved. CDR1 LNHDA and CDR2 SQIVND come from the germline V gene (reference sequence). V was shortened by 6 bases and J by 10 bases, with 19 bases between the two germline ends. CDR3 length equals 15 residues. The CDR3 loop is CASSPLIQKISPLHF. The CDR3, as DNA: TGTGCCAGTAGCCCGCTAATACAGAAAATATCACCCCTCCACTTT.